The entry below describes one T cell receptor (beta chain). This sample is drawn from a study of CD8 T cells in Susac syndrome. The authors sequenced TCR beta from blood CD8+ and CD4+ T cells. The CDR3 has 13 amino acids. Germline CDR1 is GTSNPN and CDR2 is SVGIG (reference sequence). V was trimmed by 0 bases and J by 4 bases, leaving 7 bases between them. A quantity of about 0.5 to 1 ug RNA underwent reverse transcription using random hexamers. The immunoSEQ assay covered 54 Vbeta and 13 Jbeta segments for CDR3. TCRdb itself ran the immunoSEQ multiplex PCR reads through MiXCR, one entry per CDR3 protein. Of around 130,000 distinct CDR3 sequences in the sample, over 75% were seen once.

The rearrangement joins TRBV30 to TRBJ1-5; D not resolved. The receptor was isolated from a human donor with multiple sclerosis. Sequencing was performed on CD8+ T cells from PBMCs. The CDR3 nucleotides read TGTGCCTGGAGTGTTTCGAGGAATCAGCCCCAGCATTTT. Protein: CAWSVSRNQPQHF.